A single sample gave rise to the 4 T cell receptor beta chains below, sequenced in a study of a mutant IDH1 vaccine in newly diagnosed glioma. Repertoires were generated with immunoSEQ multiplex PCR, while TCRdb's copy carries only in-frame clones and drops some. The repertoire includes tens of thousands of clones, roughly 82% of them detected once, and 5.3% sits in the top ten. Documented time point: baseline, week 1 (first vaccination visit). Described treatment: pre-vaccination baseline after standard-of-care therapy. The sample consisted of PBMCs, taken from a glioma patient treated with radiotherapy, temozolomide or both. The receptors derive from a man in his forties with glioma. Some clones in this sample may be carry-over from other donors' samples.

To note about this clone: Additional DNA sequences in this sample encode the identical CDR3. The CDR3 loop is CASSLRGQGQETQYF. The CDR3 DNA sequence: TGCGCCAGCAGCTTGAGAGGACAGGGCCAAGAGACCCAGTACTTC. This sequence joins TRBV5-1 and TRBJ2-5, with 8 positions matching TRBD1. This CDR3 spans 15 amino acids. CDR1 is SGHRS, CDR2 YFSETQ, per germline. Trimming at V came to 1 base and at J to 1 base, leaving 3 bases not matched to a gene. The entire variable domain, with the rest obtained from reference TRBV5-1 and TRBJ2-5, is as follows: KAGVTQTPRYLIKTRGQQVTLSCSPISGHRSVSWYQQTPGQGLQFLFEYFSETQRNKGNFPGRFSGRQFSNSRSEMNVSTLELGDSALYLCASSLRGQGQETQYFGPGTRLLVL.

This clone was detected many times. The chain joins TRBV7-9 to TRBJ1-6; the D is unclear. CDR3 length equals 16 residues. Germline V gene lookup returns CDR1 SEHNR and CDR2 FQNEAQ (reference sequence). V lost 1 base and J lost 3, with 10 bases in between. CDR3 DNA sequence: TGTGCCAGCAGCTTAGGGGCCGGTTTCTATAATTCACCCCTCCACTTT. Protein: CASSLGAGFYNSPLHF.

This chain joins TRBV6-5 and TRBJ1-1; 9 bases match TRBD1. Per germline, CDR1 MNHEY and CDR2 SVGAGI. V gave up 4 bases and J gave up 5 bases; unmatched junction bases: 5. The length of the CDR3 is 14 residues. CDR3 loop: CASSSGQGWTEAFF. CDR3 sequence (DNA): TGTGCCAGCAGTTCGGGACAGGGATGGACTGAAGCTTTCTTT.

V is TRBV5-6 and J is TRBJ2-7; D not resolved. This CDR3 is built from 14 residues. Per the germline V gene, CDR1 is SGHDT and CDR2 is YYEEEE. V was trimmed by 3 bases and J by 3 bases, leaving 13 bases between them. CDR3 region: CASSSPAPNYEQYF. CDR3 coding DNA: TGTGCCAGCAGCTCCCCTGCACCAAACTACGAGCAGTACTTC.